One and the same sample provided the 32 T cell receptor beta chains below, sequenced in a study of shared clonotypes between healthy human individuals. This table comes from immunoSEQ multiplex PCR, and its TCRdb copy is limited to in-frame clones, with some not included. This sample has roughly 1,500,000 clones, with roughly 98.5% found just once. Specimen: naive CD4+ T cells sorted from blood. The subset: CD45RA+ positively selected. The receptor set was obtained from a young man in good health.

This clone appeared a single time. The chain links TRBV5-1 to TRBJ2-2; no clear D. Trimming removed 4 bases from V and 6 bases from J, with 10 bases in between. Germline V gene data show CDR1 as SGHRS and CDR2 as YFSETQ. This CDR3 comprises 13 residues. The CDR3 loop is CASSPPKPGELFF. The CDR3 DNA reads as TGCGCCAGCAGCCCGCCGAAACCCGGGGAGCTGTTTTTT.

In nucleotides, the CDR3 is TGCGCCAGCAGCTTTGGTAGCCCCTCCTACAATGAGCAGTTCTTC. Its protein product is CASSFGSPSYNEQFF. The genes are TRBV5-1 and TRBJ2-1; D remains ambiguous. Trimming took 2 bases from V and 0 from J, leaving 9 bases between them. CDR1 is SGHRS and CDR2 is YFSETQ in the germline V gene. This CDR3 has 15 residues.

The chain links TRBV4-3 to TRBJ1-1; D remains ambiguous. Germline CDR1 LGHNA, CDR2 YSLEER. The CDR3 runs to 16 residues. V lost 0 bases to trimming and J lost 1 base, with 12 bases between them. CDR3 loop: CASSQDIRMENTEAFF. The CDR3, as DNA: TGCGCCAGCAGCCAAGATATCCGAATGGAGAACACTGAAGCTTTCTTT.

The rearrangement joins TRBV28 to TRBJ2-1, with 12 bases fitting TRBD2. Germline trimming cut 6 bases from V and 8 bases from J; bases unmatched to any gene: 11. The germline V gene encodes CDR1 MDHEN and CDR2 SYDVKM. The CDR3 loop spans 16 amino acids. As DNA, the CDR3 is TGTGCCAGCAGCTCTCGACTAGCGGGAGATTTTGATGAGCAGTTCTTC. Translated, it gives CASSSRLAGDFDEQFF.

The genes are TRBV13 and TRBJ1-2; 7 nucleotides line up with TRBD1. The CDR3 covers 13 residues. V was pared by 5 bases and J by 7 bases, with 7 bases of the junction left unmatched. Germline CDR1 is PRHDT and CDR2 is FYEKMQ (reference sequence). The CDR3 region is CASSTRQGVGYTF. CDR3 DNA: TGTGCCAGCAGCACACGACAGGGTGTTGGCTACACCTTC. Based on the CDR3 plus reference TRBV13 and TRBJ1-2, the full variable domain is AAGVIQSPRHLIKEKRETATLKCYPIPRHDTVYWYQQGPGQDPQFLISFYEKMQSDKGSIPDRFSAQQFSDYHSELNMSSLELGDSALYFCASSTRQGVGYTFGSGTRLTVV.

The DNA of the CDR3 is TGTGCCAGCAGCTGGGACGGGAACACTGAAGCTTTCTTT. As protein: CASSWDGNTEAFF. V and J are TRBV7-2 and TRBJ1-1; possible D gene TRBD1, 5 bases. There are 13 residues in the CDR3. Germline V gene data show CDR1 as SGHTA and CDR2 as FQGNSA. The ends were cut back, 4 bases at V and 1 base at J, with 7 bases in the middle.

The genes are TRBV9 and TRBJ2-4; no clear D. The CDR3 covers 16 residues. Germline values: CDR1 SGDLS, CDR2 YYNGEE. V shed 8 bases and J shed 0 bases, with 18 bases lying between them. In DNA form, the CDR3 reads TGTGCCAGATGTCCTTTCGAGGCCATAGCCAAAAACATTCAGTACTTC. It is translated as CARCPFEAIAKNIQYF.

Here the CDR3 reads CAWRDRGGYQPQHF. For the CDR3, the DNA is TGTGCCTGGAGGGACAGGGGTGGGTACCAGCCCCAGCATTTT. The chain employs TRBV30 and TRBJ1-5; 9 positions agree with TRBD1. The junction had 7 bases not matched to a gene; V was cut back by 3 bases and J by 7 bases. Germline CDR1 GTSNPN, CDR2 SVGIG (reference sequence). The CDR3 extends over 14 amino acids.

The V and J genes are TRBV5-8 and TRBJ2-1; the match to TRBD2 covers 8 bases. CDR3 length: 15 residues. Germline V gene data show CDR1 as SGHTS and CDR2 as YDEGEE. V gave up 5 bases and J gave up 6 bases; unmatched junction bases: 10. This chain's CDR3 is CASRPGLAQVNEQFF. The CDR3 DNA is TGTGCCAGCAGACCCGGACTAGCTCAGGTCAATGAGCAGTTCTTC.

V and J are TRBV11-2 and TRBJ2-7; D is perhaps TRBD1 (5 bases). The CDR3 is made up of 12 amino acids. The V gene lost 6 bases and the J gene lost 3 bases, with 9 bases spanning the gap. Germline loops: CDR1 SGHAT, CDR2 FQNNGV. The CDR3 is CASSRQSYEQYF. Here the CDR3 DNA reads TGTGCCAGCAGTAGACAGAGCTACGAGCAGTACTTC.

V gene TRBV9 combines with J gene TRBJ2-7, with D possibly being TRBD1 (6 bases). This CDR3 is built from 15 residues. Germline lookup yields CDR1 SGDLS and CDR2 YYNGEE. V was trimmed by 0 bases and J by 1 base, leaving 11 bases between them. The CDR3, as DNA: TGTGCCAGCAGCGTAGGTCACAGGGCTTCCTACGAGCAGTACTTC. Protein sequence: CASSVGHRASYEQYF.

This chain connects TRBV2 to TRBJ2-3; D unresolved. V was cut by 7 bases and J by 0 bases, with 8 bases left in between. Per the germline V gene, CDR1 is SNHLY and CDR2 is FYNNEI. This CDR3 region has 13 residues. The CDR3 sequence: CASKRISTDTQYF. CDR3 DNA sequence: TGTGCCAGCAAACGGATTAGCACAGATACGCAGTATTTT.

The chain uses TRBV11-2 and TRBJ2-1; TRBD2 aligns across 10 bases. The CDR3 has 14 residues. With 8 bases clipped from V and 8 bases from J, the junction kept 9 bases outside the gene matches. The germline V gene has CDR1 SGHAT and CDR2 FQNNGV. The CDR3 bases are TGTGCCAGCTTATCAGCGGGAGGGCGGGATGAGCAGTTCTTC. Amino acid sequence: CASLSAGGRDEQFF.

The rearrangement uses TRBV5-4 and TRBJ2-4; TRBD2 is a possible D gene (5 bases). Trimming shortened V by 6 bases and J by 3 bases, and 16 bases separated the two germline ends. This CDR3 has 15 amino acids. The V gene's germline CDR1 is SGHNT and CDR2 YYREEE (reference sequence). The CDR3 region has the DNA TGTGCCAGCACTGACCCACGGGGTGACAAAAACATTCAGTACTTC. Its translation is CASTDPRGDKNIQYF.

The V call is TRBV20-1, the J call TRBJ2-1; D not certain. Germline CDR1 DFQATT, CDR2 SNEGSKA (reference sequence). V lost 0 bases and J lost 10, with 7 bases in between. This CDR3 comprises 11 residues. CDR3 in DNA: TGCAGTGCTAGAGATCCGCGGGAGCAGTTCTTC. Encoded protein: CSARDPREQFF.

The chain carries TRBV7-2 and TRBJ2-1; either TRBD1 or TRBD2 may fit D (5 bases each). V was cut by 2 bases and J by 0 bases, with 14 bases left in between. The CDR3 extends over 17 amino acids. Germline V gives CDR1 SGHTA, CDR2 FQGNSA. The CDR3 region has the DNA TGTGCCAGCAGCTTAATTGTTGGGGGAGTCTCCTACAATGAGCAGTTCTTC. This encodes CASSLIVGGVSYNEQFF.

The rearrangement joins TRBV9 to TRBJ1-5, with D perhaps matching TRBD1 (6 bases). CDR1 and CDR2 from the germline V gene are SGDLS and YYNGEE. The CDR3 is made up of 15 amino acids. V shed 3 bases and J shed 11 bases, with 21 bases lying between them. The CDR3 region is CASSGGGTPQSAQHF. CDR3 nucleotides: TGTGCCAGCAGCGGGGGGGGCACCCCCCAATCAGCCCAGCATTTT.

The J gene is TRBJ1-5, the V gene TRBV19; D unclear. Per germline, CDR1 LNHDA and CDR2 SQIVND (reference sequence). The CDR3 is 16 residues long. V lost 6 bases to trimming and J lost 5 bases, with 20 bases between them. CDR3 in amino acids: CASSLERAGYDQPQHF. The CDR3 DNA reads as TGTGCCAGTAGCCTGGAAAGGGCTGGGTACGATCAGCCCCAGCATTTT.

CDR3 amino acids: CASSNPQGNNEQFF. CDR3 nucleotide sequence: TGCGCCAGCAGCAATCCACAGGGGAACAATGAGCAGTTCTTC. The V gene is TRBV4-3, the J gene TRBJ2-1, with 7 bases matching TRBD1. The ends lost 5 bases at V and 5 bases at J; junction bases unmatched: 6. This CDR3 contains 14 residues. Germline V gene lookup returns CDR1 LGHNA and CDR2 YSLEER.

This chain joins TRBV18 and TRBJ1-2, with 9 bases aligning to TRBD1. This CDR3 region has 15 residues. Germline V gene sequence: CDR1 KGHSH, CDR2 LQKENI. The J segment lost 3 bases and the V segment lost 5 bases, leaving 7 bases of the junction unmatched. CDR3 nucleotides: TGTGCCAGCTCAGCTCGGACAGGGGAGGACTATGGCTACACCTTC. Translating it yields CASSARTGEDYGYTF.

The V gene is TRBV5-1, the J gene TRBJ2-1, with D uncertain. The germline V gene encodes CDR1 SGHRS and CDR2 YFSETQ. V was shortened by 4 bases and J by 4 bases, with 12 bases between the two germline ends. This CDR3 has 14 amino acids. The CDR3 sequence is CASSLPDEYNEQFF. In DNA form, the CDR3 reads TGCGCCAGCAGCCTCCCGGACGAGTACAATGAGCAGTTCTTC. The full variable domain, in which reference TRBV5-1 and TRBJ2-1 provide the parts outside the CDR3, is KAGVTQTPRYLIKTRGQQVTLSCSPISGHRSVSWYQQTPGQGLQFLFEYFSETQRNKGNFPGRFSGRQFSNSRSEMNVSTLELGDSALYLCASSLPDEYNEQFFGPGTRLTVL.

The V call is TRBV12-5, the J call TRBJ2-2, with 8 bases lining up with TRBD2. V trimming: 1 base; J trimming: 4 bases; junction bases outside the gene matches: 11. CDR1 LGHNT and CDR2 FRNRAP come from the germline V gene. The CDR3 spans 18 residues. CDR3 bases: TGTGCTAGTGGTTTGGAGATGCTAGCGGGCGGAGGCACCGGGGAGCTGTTTTTT. Its protein product is CASGLEMLAGGGTGELFF.

The rearrangement uses TRBV28 and TRBJ2-7; D is unclear. CDR1 and CDR2 from the germline V gene are MDHEN and SYDVKM. With 2 bases removed from V and 2 bases from J, the gap between germline ends came to 7 bases. CDR3 size: 13 residues. The CDR3 loop reads CASSLSQTYEQYF. The CDR3 DNA is TGTGCCAGCAGTTTAAGTCAGACCTACGAGCAGTACTTC. The full variable domain, in which reference TRBV28 and TRBJ2-7 provide the parts outside the CDR3, is DVKVTQSSRYLVKRTGEKVFLECVQDMDHENMFWYRQDPGLGLRLIYFSYDVKMKEKGDIPEGYSVSREKKERFSLILESASTNQTSMYLCASSLSQTYEQYFGPGTRLTVT.

About this clone: The sample contains more than one DNA sequence encoding this CDR3. The CDR3 sequence: CASSPGTGSEKLFF. CDR3 bases: TGTGCCAGCAGCCCCGGGACAGGGAGTGAAAAACTGTTTTTT. The chain employs TRBV7-2 and TRBJ1-4; 9 positions agree with TRBD1. This CDR3 has 14 amino acids. Germline CDR1 is SGHTA and CDR2 is FQGNSA. Trimming cost V 5 bases and J 7 bases; bases outside gene matches: 5.

The chain is built from TRBV14 and TRBJ2-7; D unresolved. CDR1 and CDR2 (germline): SGHDN, FVKESK. Trimming removed 1 base at V and 7 bases at J, with 17 bases between. This CDR3 spans 15 amino acids. For the CDR3, the DNA is TGTGCCAGCAGCCAAGGGTCTGAAGTGCTACGTGAGCAGTACTTC. Translated, it gives CASSQGSEVLREQYF.

This clone was seen only once. The J gene is TRBJ1-2, the V gene TRBV18; D not certain. The V gene's germline CDR1 is KGHSH and CDR2 LQKENI. The CDR3 is made up of 14 amino acids. V was shortened by 3 bases and J by 0 bases, with 8 bases between the two germline ends. CDR3 nucleotide sequence: TGTGCCAGCTCACCCAACAGCGCTAACTATGGCTACACCTTC. This codes for CASSPNSANYGYTF.

This chain joins TRBV11-3 and TRBJ2-3; D unclear. This CDR3 region has 12 residues. CDR1 is SGHNT, CDR2 YENEEA, per germline. V lost 4 bases and J 2 bases, leaving 4 bases between the germline ends. CDR3 sequence (DNA): TGTGCCAGCAGCTCCGACACAGATACGCAGTATTTT. Translating gives CASSSDTDTQYF. The complete variable domain, with remaining parts taken from reference TRBV11-3 and TRBJ2-3, reads EAGVVQSPRYKIIEKKQPVAFWCNPISGHNTLYWYLQNLGQGPELLIRYENEEAVDDSQLPKDRFSAERLKGVDSTLKIQPAELGDSAVYLCASSSDTDTQYFGPGTRLTVL.

To note about this clone: Other nucleotide sequences from this sample produce the same CDR3. The J gene is TRBJ2-7, the V gene TRBV5-1; 9 nucleotides agree with TRBD1. Germline V gene data show CDR1 as SGHRS and CDR2 as YFSETQ. The CDR3 length is 14 residues. The J segment lost 5 bases and the V segment lost 5 bases, leaving 8 bases of the junction unmatched. CDR3 nucleotides: TGCGCCAGCAGTCCAGGACAGGGGTTTAACGAGCAGTACTTC. It yields the protein CASSPGQGFNEQYF.

This rearrangement joins TRBV30 to TRBJ1-5, with D possibly TRBD1 on 6 matching bases. CDR3 length equals 15 residues. With 2 bases removed from V and 3 bases from J, the gap between germline ends came to 14 bases. Germline values: CDR1 GTSNPN, CDR2 SVGIG (reference sequence). The CDR3, as DNA: TGTGCCTGGAGTTCTGGGGGGCTTATCAATCAGCCCCAGCATTTT. Protein product: CAWSSGGLINQPQHF.

The rearrangement uses TRBV7-9 and TRBJ2-7; TRBD1 matches at 11 bases. The CDR3 consists of 12 residues. With 6 bases clipped from V and 6 bases from J, the junction kept 1 base outside the gene matches. Germline values: CDR1 SEHNR, CDR2 FQNEAQ (reference sequence). In nucleotides, the CDR3 is TGTGCCAGCAGGGACAGGGGGCGCGAGCAGTACTTC. Its protein product is CASRDRGREQYF.

The chain carries TRBV18 and TRBJ2-1, with 9 bases matching TRBD1. CDR1 KGHSH and CDR2 LQKENI come from the germline V gene. The ends lost 3 bases at V and 14 bases at J; junction bases unmatched: 8. This CDR3 is 13 amino acids long. DNA of the CDR3: TGTGCCAGCTCACCGCCGGGGGGACAGGGTGAGTTCTTC. Translation: CASSPPGGQGEFF.

V usage is TRBV11-2 and J usage is TRBJ2-1; D is unresolved. V was cut by 2 bases and J by 10 bases, with 6 bases left in between. The germline V gene has CDR1 SGHAT and CDR2 FQNNGV. This CDR3 region has 11 residues. The CDR3 spells CASSLKQEQFF. The CDR3 DNA reads as TGTGCCAGCAGCTTAAAGCAGGAGCAGTTCTTC.